This T cell receptor beta chain was captured by sequencing in a study of T cells in Graves' hyperthyroidism and ophthalmopathy. Overall study results and limits: Blood samples included most of the expanded thyroid clonotypes exceeding 0.001.

Researchers amplified the TCR beta CDR3 regions from RNA transcripts. Using the HTBI primer set, a first-round RT-PCR was run on the TCR CDR3. Each CDR3 protein gets one entry after TCRdb re-called the multiplex PCR reads with MiXCR. The top ten hold around 7.3% of the sample, which has 500,000 to 750,000 distinct CDR3 sequences, 15% to 17% seen once. This clonotype was seen many times. Its antigen remains unknown. Trimming took 1 base from V and 1 from J; bases not matched to a gene: 11. Germline loops: CDR1 SGHTA, CDR2 FQGNSA. CDR3 length: 20 amino acids. Sequencing used blood. The chain links TRBV7-2 to TRBJ2-1; 12 bases are a match to TRBD2. The sequence was collected from a woman in her twenties or thirties with Graves' hyperthyroidism. CDR3 loop: CASSLDFLAGGGSSYNEQFF. The CDR3 DNA is TGTGCCAGCAGCTTAGATTTTCTAGCGGGAGGGGGATCGTCCTACAATGAGCAGTTCTTC.